What follows are 10 T cell receptor beta chains derived from one specimen sequenced in a study of blood T cells in healthy people across ages. A second PCR of 7 to 11 cycles used a sample-barcoded 5' primer and a J-beta primer mix. MiXCR, applied by TCRdb to the 5' RACE reads, yields one record per CDR3 protein. The table records 800,000 to 950,000 distinct CDR3 sequences, approximately 35% of them present only once. The sample consisted of blood. The receptor set was obtained from a young man in good health.

Many counts were recorded for this clonotype. The V and J genes are TRBV12-3 or TRBV12-4 and TRBJ1-1, with D tentatively TRBD1 (5 bases). The V end was cut by 0 bases, the J end by 4 bases, with 6 bases between. The CDR3 consists of 13 residues. The CDR3 sequence is CASSLAQGTEAFF. CDR3 in DNA: TGTGCCAGCAGTTTAGCCCAGGGCACTGAAGCTTTCTTT.

The V gene is TRBV7-3, the J gene TRBJ1-2; D is unclear. In germline, CDR1 is SGHTA, CDR2 FQGTGA. V lost 0 bases and J lost 2, with 16 bases in between. The CDR3 is made up of 17 amino acids. The CDR3 region is CASSLTGWVENNYGYTF. CDR3 in DNA: TGTGCCAGCAGCTTAACGGGATGGGTAGAAAACAACTATGGCTACACCTTC. The full variable domain, its missing parts supplied by reference TRBV7-3 and TRBJ1-2, is GAGVSQTPSNKVTEKGKYVELRCDPISGHTALYWYRQSLGQGPEFLIYFQGTGAADDSGLPNDRFFAVRPEGSVSTLKIQRTERGDSAVYLCASSLTGWVENNYGYTFGSGTRLTVV.

The table lists this clonotype with a few counts. The chain couples TRBV29-1 to TRBJ1-2; D possibly corresponds to TRBD1 (5 bases). CDR1 is SQVTM, CDR2 ANQGSEA, per germline. The CDR3 is made up of 14 amino acids. Trimming cost V 1 base and J 3 bases, with 12 bases left between them. The CDR3 DNA follows: TGCAGCGTTGAAGTGCGGGACGGGGACTATGGCTACACCTTC. This codes for CSVEVRDGDYGYTF.

Remarks on this clonotype: A much larger clone lies one base from this, so it may be a read error. The J gene is TRBJ2-3, the V gene TRBV10-3, with D possibly TRBD1 on 6 matching bases. Germline CDR1 reads ENHRY; CDR2 reads SYGVKD. CDR3 size: 15 residues. For the CDR3, the DNA is TGTGCCATCAGTGACCTTGACAGGAACACAGATACGCGGTATTTT. Translation gives CAISDLDRNTDTRYF.

The rearrangement uses TRBV20-1 and TRBJ1-5; D is possibly TRBD1 (5 bases). There are 14 residues in the CDR3. V was clipped by 3 bases and J by 5 bases, with 14 bases between them. In germline, CDR1 is DFQATT, CDR2 SNEGSKA (reference sequence). CDR3 coding DNA: TGCAGTGCTAGGGGAGGGGCAGTGCATCAGCCCCAGCATTTT. Residues: CSARGGAVHQPQHF.

This clonotype has at least ten counts. The genes are TRBV25-1 and TRBJ2-5; a possible D gene is TRBD2 (5 bases). Germline CDR1 MGHDK, CDR2 SYGVNS. This CDR3 region has 13 residues. With 5 bases removed from V and 5 bases from J, the gap between germline ends came to 12 bases. The CDR3 sequence: CASSRRSGETQYF. DNA for the CDR3: TGTGCCAGCAGTCGCAGATCGGGGGAGACCCAGTACTTC.

This clonotype was seen a handful of times. This sequence joins TRBV4-2 and TRBJ2-3; TRBD1 or TRBD2 may be the D gene (6 bases each). In germline, CDR1 is LGHNA, CDR2 YNFKEQ. Trimming shortened V by 0 bases and J by 4 bases, and 14 bases separated the two germline ends. The CDR3 sequence is 16 residues long. CDR3 amino acids: CASSQESGGRPDTQYF. The CDR3, as DNA: TGTGCCAGCAGCCAAGAATCCGGGGGCCGGCCAGATACGCAGTATTTT.

This clonotype was detected only a few times. V usage is TRBV5-6 and J usage is TRBJ2-7, with D maybe TRBD2 (6 bases). The CDR3 runs 14 residues. The ends were cut back, 4 bases at V and 7 bases at J, with 18 bases in the middle. The V gene's germline CDR1 is SGHDT and CDR2 YYEEEE. CDR3 protein: CASSTAGSYNEQYF. The CDR3 DNA is TGTGCCAGCAGCACCGCGGGGTCCTACAATGAGCAGTACTTC.

The rearrangement links TRBV4-2 to TRBJ2-4; D is perhaps TRBD1 (6 bases). V lost 3 bases and J 5 bases, leaving 14 bases between the germline ends. The CDR3 runs 15 residues. Germline V gene lookup returns CDR1 LGHNA and CDR2 YNFKEQ. As DNA, the CDR3 is TGTGCCAGCAGCCATGATCAGGGGTCGGAAAACATTCAGTACTTC. This sequence encodes CASSHDQGSENIQYF.

The rearrangement uses TRBV5-5 and TRBJ2-1; TRBD1 or TRBD2 may be the D gene (6 bases each). The better agreement between TRBJ2-7 and the DNA end casts doubt on the J call. The CDR3 length is 14 residues. Looked up from germline, CDR1 is SGHKS and CDR2 is YYEKEE (reference sequence). The CDR3 bases are TGTGCCAGCAGCTTGGACAGGGAGGACAATGAGCAGTACTTC. This sequence encodes CASSLDREDNEQYF.